The 20 T cell receptor beta chains presented below share a single source sample, sequenced in a study of blood T cell repertoires in COVID-19 (dated by TCRdb to the early 2020s). The library came from the immunoSEQ multiplex PCR assay. What TCRdb holds here is the immuneACCESS table cut down to in-frame rearrangements. Part of the clones is not present; checked against another copy, under half of the missing clones reflect an unresolved V gene, and the others are unexplained. The sample includes under 250,000 clones, with 86% observed a single time. Together, the top ten hold about 1.7% of the sample. Sample: peripheral blood. Every receptor here comes from a woman in her fifties or sixties who had recovered from COVID-19.

V and J are TRBV28 and TRBJ2-3; the match to TRBD2 covers 11 bases. This CDR3 spans 14 amino acids. Trimming cost V 5 bases and J 6 bases; bases outside gene matches: 4. CDR1 is MDHEN, CDR2 SYDVKM, per germline. The CDR3 loop reads CASSPSGGPDTQYF. DNA for the CDR3: TGTGCCAGCAGTCCTAGCGGGGGGCCGGATACGCAGTATTTT.

V gene TRBV5-4 combines with J gene TRBJ2-3; maybe TRBD1 (5 bases). There are 16 residues in the CDR3. V lost 2 bases and J 7 bases, leaving 20 bases between the germline ends. Germline-derived CDR1 and CDR2 are SGHNT and YYREEE (reference sequence). CDR3 sequence: CASSFYIGAVFNTQYF. CDR3 bases: TGTGCCAGCAGCTTTTATATAGGGGCAGTTTTTAATACGCAGTATTTT. Using reference TRBV5-4 and TRBJ2-3 for the parts outside the CDR3, the full variable domain is ETGVTQSPTHLIKTRGQQVTLRCSSQSGHNTVSWYQQALGQGPQFIFQYYREEENGRGNFPPRFSGLQFPNYSSELNVNALELDDSALYLCASSFYIGAVFNTQYFGPGTRLTVL.

The sample holds one count of this clone. The chain employs TRBV12-3 or TRBV12-4 and TRBJ1-2, with a weak D call TRBD1 (6 bases). The CDR3 is 13 amino acids. Trimming left V 6 bases short and J 7 bases short, with 15 bases between. The CDR3 here is CASRAQGLFGYTF. Written as DNA, the CDR3 is TGTGCCAGCAGGGCACAGGGTCTTTTTGGCTACACCTTC.

This chain links TRBV5-1 with TRBJ2-3; 10 bases line up with TRBD2. CDR3 length: 16 residues. V gave up 0 bases and J gave up 5 bases; unmatched junction bases: 6. Germline assignment: CDR1 SGHRS and CDR2 YFSETQ. CDR3 in DNA: TGCGCCAGCAGCTTGGGAAGCGGGGGGGCTGGAGATACGCAGTATTTT. This codes for CASSLGSGGAGDTQYF.

The chain joins TRBV7-9 to TRBJ2-3; 12 bases fit TRBD1. After removal of 5 bases from V and 2 bases from J, the junction contained 2 bases not matched to a gene. There are 15 residues in the CDR3. Germline lookup yields CDR1 SEHNR and CDR2 FQNEAQ (reference sequence). CDR3 in DNA: TGTGCCAGCAGCCGGGGACAGGGGGCCACAGATACGCAGTATTTT. Amino acids: CASSRGQGATDTQYF.

The chain employs TRBV11-2 and TRBJ1-2; D is unresolved. The CDR3 runs to 14 residues. V dropped 5 bases and J dropped 0 bases, with 10 bases sitting between them. Germline V lookup: CDR1 SGHAT, CDR2 FQNNGV. For the CDR3, the DNA is TGTGCCAGCAGCGAGGCTGGATCTAACTATGGCTACACCTTC. Translated: CASSEAGSNYGYTF.

J is TRBJ2-3 and V is TRBV5-1; 11 bases align to TRBD1. The CDR3 has 14 residues. Germline trimming cut 0 bases from V and 7 bases from J; bases unmatched to any gene: 1. Looked up from germline, CDR1 is SGHRS and CDR2 is YFSETQ. The CDR3 DNA follows: TGCGCCAGCAGCTTGGGGACAGGGGGCAATACGCAGTATTTT. Protein: CASSLGTGGNTQYF.

Remarks on this clone: At one end the junction does not follow the germline gene, possibly because of a read error. In the same sample, other DNA sequences code for this CDR3. The V call is TRBV28, the J call TRBJ1-6; perhaps TRBD1 as D (6 bases). Germline CDR1 MDHEN, CDR2 SYDVKM. CDR3 length equals 14 residues. The CDR3 DNA is TGTGCCAGCGGACAGTTGCTCTATAATTCACCCCTCCATTTT. It translates to CASGQLLYNSPLHF.

The chain combines TRBV6-5 with TRBJ2-1, with 7 bases aligning to TRBD2. The length of the CDR3 is 14 residues. Germline V gene data show CDR1 as MNHEY and CDR2 as SVGAGI. V shed 7 bases, J shed 5 bases, and the junction held 8 bases outside the gene matches. The DNA of the CDR3 is TGTGCCAGCACCTTCACGGGGGGTAACAATGAGCAGTTCTTC. Translated, it gives CASTFTGGNNEQFF.

V and J are TRBV7-2 and TRBJ1-2, with D hard to call. CDR1 is SGHTA and CDR2 is FQGNSA in the germline V gene. The CDR3 runs to 15 residues. The V end lost 7 bases, the J end lost 3 bases, and 18 bases lay between the germline ends. As DNA, the CDR3 is TGTGCCAGCACCGATTTCGGAGTTCGACACTATGGCTACACCTTC. The encoded protein is CASTDFGVRHYGYTF.

Concerning this clone itself: One end of the junction does not line up with germline, which may come from a read error. This chain links TRBV5-1 with TRBJ1-1, with 10 bases that match TRBD1. CDR1 and CDR2 from the germline V gene are SGHRS and YFSETQ. This CDR3 comprises 14 residues. For the CDR3, the DNA is TGCGCCAGCAGCTCTACGGGACAGGGGAGCGCCGGTCGCTTT. As protein: CASSSTGQGSAGRF.

The chain recombines TRBV7-2 with TRBJ2-5; a possible D gene is TRBD2 (6 bases). Germline-derived CDR1 and CDR2 are SGHTA and FQGNSA. V dropped 3 bases and J dropped 1 base, with 15 bases sitting between them. The CDR3 is 16 residues long. The CDR3 DNA is TGTGCCAGCAGCTTCATTGCGGGGTTCTTCCAAGAGACCCAGTACTTC. This codes for CASSFIAGFFQETQYF.

The rearrangement joins TRBV4-2 to TRBJ1-1, with D possibly being TRBD1 (5 bases). The germline CDR1 and CDR2 sequences are LGHNA and YNFKEQ. V lost 0 bases, J lost 4 bases, and 9 bases lay in between. This CDR3 comprises 14 residues. As DNA, the CDR3 is TGTGCCAGCAGCCAAGATGGGGGGAGCACTGAAGCTTTCTTT. Translation: CASSQDGGSTEAFF.

V gene TRBV6-5 combines with J gene TRBJ1-5, with a tentative D call TRBD1 (5 bases). The CDR3 is 16 amino acids. Deletions cut 4 bases from V and 2 bases from J, with 15 bases between. Germline loops: CDR1 MNHEY, CDR2 SVGAGI. The CDR3 loop is CASSLTGGYGNQPQHF. DNA of the CDR3: TGTGCCAGCAGTTTGACGGGGGGATATGGCAATCAGCCCCAGCATTTT.

This clone was detected a few times. The gene calls are TRBV4-1 and TRBJ1-5; no definite D call. The CDR3 is made up of 16 amino acids. CDR1 is MGHRA and CDR2 is YSYEKL in the germline V gene. Trimming shortened V by 6 bases and J by 2 bases, and 17 bases separated the two germline ends. CDR3 DNA sequence: TGCGCCAGCAGTTCAAGGGAGAAGGGAGGCAATCAGCCCCAGCATTTT. It specifies CASSSREKGGNQPQHF.

This chain uses TRBV4-3 with TRBJ1-2; a weak D match, TRBD1 (6 bases). Germline V CDR1 and CDR2: LGHNA, YSLEER. This CDR3 spans 16 amino acids. V dropped 2 bases and J dropped 1 base, with 14 bases sitting between them. CDR3 loop: CASSQWTELINYGYTF. CDR3 coding DNA: TGCGCCAGCAGCCAATGGACAGAACTTATTAACTATGGCTACACCTTC.

V is TRBV3-1 (or the pseudogene TRBV3-2) and J is TRBJ1-5; weak D call: TRBD1 (5 bases). The CDR3 runs 17 residues. Trimming cost V 0 bases and J 2 bases, with 14 bases left between them. Germline loops: CDR1 LGHDT, CDR2 YNNKEL (reference sequence). CDR3 protein: CASSQDLTGRGNQPQHF. DNA of the CDR3: TGTGCCAGCAGCCAAGATCTAACAGGTCGGGGCAATCAGCCCCAGCATTTT.

This rearrangement joins TRBV5-6 to TRBJ2-3; no firm D call. This CDR3 is built from 12 residues. The germline V and J ends were trimmed by 4 bases and 4 bases, with 7 bases remaining between them. The germline CDR1 and CDR2 sequences are SGHDT and YYEEEE. In DNA, the CDR3 is TGTGCCAGCAGCCCCCTATCAGATACGCAGTATTTT. It encodes CASSPLSDTQYF.

J is TRBJ2-7 and V is TRBV19; D may be TRBD2 (5 bases). The CDR3 is made up of 14 amino acids. The germline V and J ends were trimmed by 3 bases and 2 bases, with 11 bases remaining between them. Germline CDR1 LNHDA, CDR2 SQIVND (reference sequence). The CDR3 region has the DNA TGTGCCAGTAGTATGACGGGGTTCCCCTACGAGCAGTACTTC. It codes for CASSMTGFPYEQYF.

This chain joins TRBV18 and TRBJ1-5, with D possibly matching TRBD1 (6 bases). CDR3 length: 15 amino acids. Deletions cut 2 bases from V and 3 bases from J, with 11 bases between. In germline, CDR1 is KGHSH, CDR2 LQKENI. The CDR3 DNA sequence: TGTGCCAGCTCACCAACGAGGGGGAACAATCAGCCCCAGCATTTT. It translates to CASSPTRGNNQPQHF.